What follows are 30 T cell receptor beta chains derived from one specimen sequenced in a study of CD8+CD57+ T cells in acquired aplastic anemia. Patients chosen for sequencing had shown CD8+CD57+ cell expansion by flow cytometry. Genomic DNA acted as the template from which TCR beta VDJ combination and CDR3 sequence profiling were carried out. TCRdb redid the calling of the reads with MiXCR, one entry per CDR3 protein. Of a few hundred thousand distinct CDR3 sequences in the sample, roughly 45% were seen once. The sequenced material came from sorted CD4+, CD8+, or CD8+CD57+ T cells (not recorded which) from PBMCs. These receptors were collected from a human donor with aplastic anemia.

This clonotype was detected ten times or more. The chain combines TRBV6-6 with TRBJ2-1; D is perhaps TRBD1 (6 bases). Germline lookup yields CDR1 MNHNY and CDR2 SVGAGI (reference sequence). V gave up 5 bases and J gave up 7 bases, with 15 bases separating them. This CDR3 spans 14 amino acids. The CDR3 here is CASSENYQGNEQFF. The CDR3 region has the DNA TGTGCCAGCAGTGAAAACTACCAGGGGAATGAGCAGTTCTTC.

The chain couples TRBV12-3 or TRBV12-4 to TRBJ1-2; a weak D match, TRBD1 (5 bases). V lost 7 bases, J lost 4 bases, and 10 bases lay in between. The length of the CDR3 is 12 residues. The CDR3 loop reads CASNLGGYGYTF. The CDR3 DNA sequence: TGTGCCAGCAATTTGGGGGGCTATGGCTACACCTTC.

The table lists this clonotype with many counts. The V call is TRBV7-6, the J call TRBJ1-6; no definite D call. Germline-derived CDR1 and CDR2 are SGHVS and FNYEAQ. The CDR3 loop spans 13 amino acids. The V gene lost 4 bases and the J gene lost 3 bases, with 4 bases spanning the gap. Here the CDR3 reads CASSWDYNSPLHF. CDR3 coding DNA: TGTGCCAGCAGCTGGGACTATAATTCACCCCTCCACTTT.

This rearrangement joins TRBV29-1 to TRBJ2-7; D unresolved. The length of the CDR3 is 14 residues. Germline V gives CDR1 SQVTM, CDR2 ANQGSEA. V was pared by 2 bases and J by 1 base, with 12 bases between. CDR3: CSVESTDGSYEQYF. Here the CDR3 DNA reads TGCAGCGTTGAATCAACGGACGGTTCCTACGAGCAGTACTTC.

The table lists this clonotype with a count of one. A read error may be the cause here, since a much bigger clone is one base away. The chain links TRBV5-1 to TRBJ2-3; the D gene is possibly TRBD2 (6 bases). The length of the CDR3 is 16 residues. Germline values: CDR1 SGHRS, CDR2 YFSETQ. The V end lost 0 bases, the J end lost 4 bases, and 15 bases lay between the germline ends. This CDR3 reads CASSLGRLASADTQYF. CDR3 DNA: TGCGCCAGCAGCTTGGGCAGGTTAGCTAGCGCAGATACGCAGTATTTT.

This clonotype has ten or more counts. The V call is TRBV5-1, the J call TRBJ2-7; TRBD1 is a possible D gene (6 bases). V gave up 0 bases and J gave up 2 bases, with 12 bases separating them. CDR3 length: 15 residues. CDR1 SGHRS and CDR2 YFSETQ come from the germline V gene. CDR3 protein: CASSLGPRQAYEQYF. Written as DNA, the CDR3 is TGCGCCAGCAGCTTGGGCCCCCGACAGGCCTACGAGCAGTACTTC.

The rearrangement uses TRBV20-1 and TRBJ2-1; D may be TRBD2 (7 bases). The CDR3 extends over 15 amino acids. V lost 0 bases, J lost 5 bases, and 14 bases lay in between. Germline assignment: CDR1 DFQATT and CDR2 SNEGSKA (reference sequence). The CDR3: CSAREGGAGHNEQFF. CDR3 nucleotides: TGCAGTGCTAGAGAAGGGGGGGCAGGGCACAATGAGCAGTTCTTC.

This clonotype was recorded a few times. The CDR3 sequence is CSARGPLIGPYEQYF. Written as DNA, the CDR3 is TGCAGTGCTAGAGGCCCCCTCATTGGTCCCTACGAGCAGTACTTC. The chain links TRBV20-1 to TRBJ2-7; D unclear. V dropped 1 base and J dropped 2 bases, with 15 bases sitting between them. There are 15 residues in the CDR3. The germline CDR1 and CDR2 sequences are DFQATT and SNEGSKA (reference sequence).

The chain links TRBV25-1 to TRBJ1-4, with TRBD1 matching over 7 bases. Unmatched junction bases numbered 5, after V lost 4 bases and J lost 0 bases. This CDR3 region has 16 residues. Looked up from germline, CDR1 is MGHDK and CDR2 is SYGVNS. CDR3 bases: TGTGCCAGCAGTGGAGGGGACAGAGCAACTAATGAAAAACTGTTTTTT. It translates to CASSGGDRATNEKLFF.

This clonotype was seen many times. The genes are TRBV11-2 and TRBJ2-7; D tentatively reads TRBD1 or TRBD2 (6 bases each). Per the germline V gene, CDR1 is SGHAT and CDR2 is FQNNGV. V lost 1 base to trimming and J lost 4 bases, with 17 bases between them. The length of the CDR3 is 16 residues. In DNA form, the CDR3 reads TGTGCCAGCAGCTTAGCTCCTTGGGGGGCAGCATACGAGCAGTACTTC. The encoded protein is CASSLAPWGAAYEQYF.

This sequence joins TRBV19 and TRBJ2-3; 10 bases agree with TRBD2. V lost 7 bases, J lost 7 bases, and 8 bases stayed unmatched. Per the germline V gene, CDR1 is LNHDA and CDR2 is SQIVND (reference sequence). The CDR3 has 14 residues. In DNA form, the CDR3 reads TGTGCCAGTAACCGCGAGCGGGGGGGAAATACGCAGTATTTT. This translates into CASNRERGGNTQYF.

This clonotype was detected ten times or more. The chain links TRBV20-1 to TRBJ2-7; 8 bases align to TRBD1. The CDR3 runs 13 residues. After removal of 5 bases from V and 3 bases from J, the junction contained 6 bases not matched to a gene. Germline values: CDR1 DFQATT, CDR2 SNEGSKA (reference sequence). CDR3 sequence reads: CSAFGQGDYEQYF. DNA for the CDR3: TGCAGTGCTTTTGGACAGGGTGACTACGAGCAGTACTTC.

This chain uses TRBV20-1 with TRBJ1-2; D gene unclear. CDR3 length equals 14 residues. Germline assignment: CDR1 DFQATT and CDR2 SNEGSKA (reference sequence). The V end lost 0 bases, the J end lost 4 bases, and 12 bases lay between the germline ends. For the CDR3, the DNA is TGCAGTGCTAGAGATCCGGCCGGACTCTATGGCTACACCTTC. Translation: CSARDPAGLYGYTF.

This clonotype was recorded at least ten times. The chain recombines TRBV5-5 with TRBJ1-2; tentative D call: TRBD1 (5 bases). The V end lost 3 bases, the J end lost 4 bases, and 10 bases lay between the germline ends. Germline V CDR1 and CDR2: SGHKS, YYEKEE (reference sequence). This CDR3 is built from 13 residues. The CDR3 DNA reads TGTGCCAGCAGCTCCCGACAGACCTATGGCTACACCTTC. The encoded protein is CASSSRQTYGYTF.

Many counts were recorded for this clonotype. The chain uses TRBV7-9 and TRBJ1-1; the D is unclear. CDR3 length equals 11 residues. V was cut by 4 bases and J by 5 bases, with 5 bases left in between. CDR1 SEHNR and CDR2 FQNEAQ come from the germline V gene (reference sequence). This CDR3 reads CASSSYTEAFF. CDR3 sequence (DNA): TGTGCCAGCAGCTCCTATACTGAAGCTTTCTTT.

Comment on this clonotype: A read error may explain this, as a much larger clone is one base away. The chain uses TRBV14 and TRBJ1-1; D gene unclear. The CDR3 spans 13 residues. Germline loops: CDR1 SGHDN, CDR2 FVKESK. Here the CDR3 reads CASGNERNTEALF. For the CDR3, the DNA is TGTGCCAGCGGTAATGAGAGGAACACTGAAGCTCTCTTT.

V and J are TRBV28 and TRBJ1-2; D uncertain. V was shortened by 1 base and J by 2 bases, with 14 bases between the two germline ends. The CDR3 runs 16 residues. Germline lookup yields CDR1 MDHEN and CDR2 SYDVKM. CDR3 sequence (DNA): TGTGCCAGCAGTTTATCCATCGTGGCAAGAAACTATGGCTACACCTTC. Translation: CASSLSIVARNYGYTF.

Turning to this clonotype: Germline and junction disagree at one end, which may indicate a read error. The chain links TRBV5-1 to TRBJ2-1, with TRBD1 identical over 7 bases. This CDR3 is 15 amino acids long. Germline V gene lookup returns CDR1 SGHRS and CDR2 YFSETQ. In DNA, the CDR3 is TGCACCAGCAGCTTGGCCGGGACAGAGTACAATGAGCAGTTCTTC. Translating gives CTSSLAGTEYNEQFF.

Notes on this clonotype: A much larger clone differs by one base, so this may be a read error. This chain joins TRBV5-6 and TRBJ1-1, with D possibly TRBD1 on 6 matching bases. The CDR3 covers 16 residues. Germline assignment: CDR1 SGHDT and CDR2 YYEEEE. Deletions cut 3 bases from V and 5 bases from J, with 20 bases between. CDR3 loop: CASSSRSGTRGTEAFF. The CDR3 DNA is TGTGCCAGCAGCTCGAGGTCCGGGACAAGGGGAACTGAAGCTTTCTTT.

The V and J genes are TRBV6-5 and TRBJ1-3; D remains ambiguous. In germline, CDR1 is MNHEY, CDR2 SVGAGI. This CDR3 is 14 amino acids long. V shed 2 bases and J shed 1 base, with 6 bases lying between them. The CDR3 DNA reads TGTGCCAGCAGTTACGGGCGTTCTGGAAACACCATATATTTT. It specifies CASSYGRSGNTIYF.

This rearrangement joins TRBV7-9 to TRBJ2-7; TRBD1 might be the D (7 bases). Trimming shortened V by 4 bases and J by 6 bases, and 22 bases separated the two germline ends. The CDR3 extends over 16 amino acids. Germline assignment: CDR1 SEHNR and CDR2 FQNEAQ (reference sequence). CDR3 DNA sequence: TGTGCCAGCAGCTCGAGATTGTTGCAGGGGGGCGTCGAGCAGTACTTC. This codes for CASSSRLLQGGVEQYF.

The chain links TRBV15 to TRBJ2-1; no clear D gene. CDR3 length: 15 amino acids. Germline lookup yields CDR1 LNHNV and CDR2 YYDKDF (reference sequence). Between the trimmed V and J ends, which lost 5 bases and 0 bases, there was a span of 11 bases. In nucleotides, the CDR3 is TGTGCCACCAGCCCAAAAGAGATCTCCTACAATGAGCAGTTCTTC. Translation: CATSPKEISYNEQFF.

This clonotype appeared a single time. This chain joins TRBV5-4 and TRBJ1-1; D call uncertain. CDR1 and CDR2 (germline): SGHNT, YYREEE (reference sequence). The CDR3 totals 12 residues. Trimming pared 2 bases from V and 10 bases from J, leaving 12 bases between. CDR3: CASSFLAEVAFF. In DNA form, the CDR3 reads TGTGCCAGCAGCTTTCTCGCTGAGGTAGCTTTCTTT.

This clonotype was seen ten or more times. This sequence joins TRBV25-1 and TRBJ2-3, with D maybe TRBD1 (5 bases). From germline, CDR1 is MGHDK and CDR2 SYGVNS. Trimming stripped 3 bases from V and 1 base from J, with 8 bases between. The CDR3 is made up of 14 amino acids. CDR3 coding DNA: TGTGCCAGCAGTGACCCACAGGGCACAGATACGCAGTATTTT. It codes for CASSDPQGTDTQYF.

The rearrangement links TRBV15 to TRBJ2-6; the D gene is possibly TRBD1 (6 bases). The CDR3 length is 18 residues. Germline V gene lookup returns CDR1 LNHNV and CDR2 YYDKDF (reference sequence). Trimming cost V 1 base and J 0 bases, with 13 bases left between them. For the CDR3, the DNA is TGTGCCACCAGCAGAGGGGGGTGGGGGCCCTCTGGGGCCAACGTCCTGACTTTC. As protein: CATSRGGWGPSGANVLTF.

This clonotype was picked up a small number of times. CDR3 protein: CASGTGEGYEQYF. CDR3 bases: TGTGCCAGTGGGACAGGGGAGGGGTACGAGCAGTACTTC. V gene TRBV3-1 combines with J gene TRBJ2-7; 10 nucleotides line up with TRBD1. With 9 bases clipped from V and 4 bases from J, the junction kept 6 bases outside the gene matches. The CDR3 length is 13 residues. Germline CDR1 reads LGHDT; CDR2 reads YNNKEL (reference sequence).

The chain combines TRBV7-6 with TRBJ1-6, with D perhaps TRBD1 (5 bases). The CDR3 extends over 15 amino acids. Germline lookup yields CDR1 SGHVS and CDR2 FNYEAQ. Trimming cost V 0 bases and J 10 bases, with 13 bases left between them. CDR3 protein: CASSLAVTGSSPLHF. CDR3 nucleotide sequence: TGTGCCAGCAGCTTAGCGGTCACAGGTTCCTCACCCCTCCACTTT. Looking up the rest from reference TRBV7-6 and TRBJ1-6 gives the full variable domain: GAGVSQSPRYKVTKRGQDVALRCDPISGHVSLYWYRQALGQGPEFLTYFNYEAQQDKSGLPNDRFSAERPEGSISTLTIQRTEQRDSAMYRCASSLAVTGSSPLHFGNGTRLTVT.

V is TRBV19 and J is TRBJ1-5, with a tentative D call TRBD1 (5 bases). Deletions cut 4 bases from V and 13 bases from J, with 11 bases between. The CDR3 consists of 11 residues. Germline-derived CDR1 and CDR2 are LNHDA and SQIVND (reference sequence). The DNA of the CDR3 is TGTGCCAGTAGTAGTGACAGACGGCAGCATTTT. It specifies CASSSDRRQHF.

This clonotype was picked up many times. The V gene is TRBV7-6, the J gene TRBJ2-6, with D possibly matching TRBD1 (6 bases). Germline CDR1 SGHVS, CDR2 FNYEAQ. This CDR3 has 18 residues. The V end lost 4 bases, the J end lost 1 base, and 17 bases lay between the germline ends. This CDR3 reads CASSSLAGDISGANVLTF. CDR3 in DNA: TGTGCCAGCAGCTCTTTGGCAGGGGACATTTCTGGGGCCAACGTCCTGACTTTC.

The V and J genes are TRBV20-1 and TRBJ1-1; 7 nucleotides match TRBD1. Germline CDR1 is DFQATT and CDR2 is SNEGSKA (reference sequence). With V trimmed by 2 bases and J by 11 bases, 8 bases remained unmatched. The CDR3 extends over 12 amino acids. The CDR3 spells CSARNPGQKAFF. Written as DNA, the CDR3 is TGCAGTGCTAGAAACCCGGGACAGAAGGCTTTCTTT.